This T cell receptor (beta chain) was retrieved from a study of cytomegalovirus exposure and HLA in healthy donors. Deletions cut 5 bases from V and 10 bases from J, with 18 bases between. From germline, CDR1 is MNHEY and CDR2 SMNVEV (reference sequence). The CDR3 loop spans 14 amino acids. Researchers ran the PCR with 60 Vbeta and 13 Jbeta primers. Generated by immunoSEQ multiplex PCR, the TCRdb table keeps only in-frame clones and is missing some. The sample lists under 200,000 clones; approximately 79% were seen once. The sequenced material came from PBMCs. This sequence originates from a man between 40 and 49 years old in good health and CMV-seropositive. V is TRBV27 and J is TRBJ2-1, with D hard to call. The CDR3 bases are TGTGCCAGCAGTCCCTTAGGCAGGTTTGGCGAGCAGTTCTTC. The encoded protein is CASSPLGRFGEQFF.